This T cell receptor beta chain came from a study of control samples from healthy donors and cancer patients (TCRdb year 2020). The protocol used for the library was the immunoSEQ multiplex PCR assay. Here the immuneACCESS table is served through TCRdb, limited to in-frame sequences with V and J called. Missing clones are a known gap in these copies; in checked studies unresolved V genes cover under half, and the rest lacks a known reason. This sample comprises some 87,000 clones, 91% of them detected only once. The ten largest clones represent approximately 14% of the sample. Inclusive of the bounding cysteine and phenylalanine, the CDR3 is 17 residues long. Only the CDR3 region is kept as DNA, spanning 51 bases read in frame from base 1. Relative to germline, V is missing 0 bases and J is missing 1 base, with 6 bases of the junction outside any gene match. Via the germline V gene, CDR1 is MGHRA and CDR2 YSYEKL.

As to this clone: There is no known antigen for this receptor. Per-base quality was not reported, and no clone a single base away is much larger than it.

The sequence derives from a man aged 30-40 years in good health. The specimen sequenced was blood. The chain links TRBV4-1 with TRBJ1-3; 7 bases in the middle match TRBD1. Here the CDR3 is given as CASSQDDREVSGNTIYF. The nucleotide sequence reads TGCGCCAGCAGCCAAGACGACAGGGAAGTTTCTGGAAACACCATATATTTT.